This is a list of T cell receptor beta chains from one sample in a study of blood T cell repertoires in COVID-19. Some clones are missing from TCRdb's copy, which holds only in-frame ones; the method was immunoSEQ multiplex PCR. Altogether some 200,000 clones are present, approximately 81% being singletons, with the ten largest covering 2.9%. Sequencing was carried out using peripheral blood. The source of these receptors is a man aged 50-60 years who had recovered from COVID-19. CDR3s include the opening cysteine and the closing phenylalanine or tryptophan. Each record gives: J gene, V gene, D gene, clone size, CDR3 protein, CDR3 DNA. D genes are given only for firm matches. Size values are once, few and many counts, or a class for expanded clones, and some rows have none.

j_call: TRBJ2-1
v_call: TRBV16
d_call: NA
clone_size: NA
cdr3_aa: CASSHTSGVGSEQFF
cdr3_nt: TGTGCCAGCAGCCATACTTCGGGAGTGGGCAGTGAGCAGTTCTTC

j_call: TRBJ2-3
v_call: TRBV29-1
d_call: TRBD2
clone_size: NA
cdr3_aa: CSVLAGGPAFADTQYF
cdr3_nt: TGCAGCGTTCTAGCGGGAGGGCCGGCGTTTGCAGATACGCAGTATTTT

j_call: TRBJ1-3
v_call: TRBV4-1
d_call: NA
clone_size: NA
cdr3_aa: CASSQDRIGASGNTIYF
cdr3_nt: TGCGCCAGCAGCCAAGATCGAATAGGGGCGTCTGGAAACACCATATATTTT

j_call: TRBJ1-5
v_call: TRBV11-2
d_call: NA
clone_size: few
cdr3_aa: CASSLLSADQPQHF
cdr3_nt: TGTGCCAGCAGCTTATTGTCGGCGGATCAGCCCCAGCATTTT

j_call: TRBJ1-6
v_call: TRBV2
d_call: TRBD1
clone_size: NA
cdr3_aa: CASRERMGTGSSPLHF
cdr3_nt: TGTGCCAGCAGAGAAAGAATGGGGACAGGGTCCTCACCCCTCCACTTT

j_call: TRBJ1-1
v_call: TRBV24-1
d_call: NA
clone_size: NA
cdr3_aa: CATSDFSQGPNTEAFF
cdr3_nt: TGTGCCACCAGTGATTTCTCCCAGGGGCCGAACACTGAAGCTTTCTTT

j_call: TRBJ1-3
v_call: TRBV6-5
d_call: NA
clone_size: NA
cdr3_aa: CASSYQFGNTIYF
cdr3_nt: TGTGCCAGCAGCTATCAATTCGGAAACACCATATATTTT

j_call: TRBJ1-4
v_call: TRBV5-1
d_call: NA
clone_size: NA
cdr3_aa: CASSLGAGGGFEKLFF
cdr3_nt: TGCGCCAGCAGCTTGGGGGCCGGTGGGGGCTTCGAAAAACTGTTTTTT

j_call: TRBJ2-2
v_call: TRBV24-1
d_call: NA
clone_size: NA
cdr3_aa: CATSDSGSGTGELFF
cdr3_nt: TGTGCCACCAGTGACTCAGGGTCGGGCACCGGGGAGCTGTTTTTT

j_call: TRBJ2-1
v_call: TRBV7-8
d_call: NA
clone_size: NA
cdr3_aa: CASSRLYYNEQFF
cdr3_nt: TGTGCCAGCAGCCGGCTATACTACAATGAGCAGTTCTTC

j_call: TRBJ2-1
v_call: TRBV27
d_call: TRBD2
clone_size: NA
cdr3_aa: CASSPLSLAGFNEQFF
cdr3_nt: TGTGCCAGCAGTCCCCTCTCACTAGCGGGGTTCAATGAGCAGTTCTTC

j_call: TRBJ2-2
v_call: TRBV21-1
d_call: NA
clone_size: NA
cdr3_aa: CARKAERTGELFF
cdr3_nt: TGTGCCAGAAAGGCAGAGAGGACCGGGGAGCTGTTTTTT

j_call: TRBJ1-5
v_call: TRBV18
d_call: NA
clone_size: NA
cdr3_aa: CASTRAINQPQHF
cdr3_nt: TGTGCCAGCACGAGGGCCATCAATCAGCCCCAGCATTTT

j_call: TRBJ2-7
v_call: TRBV2
d_call: NA
clone_size: NA
cdr3_aa: CASSEELAVNYEQYF
cdr3_nt: TGTGCCAGCAGTGAAGAACTAGCAGTTAACTACGAGCAGTACTTC

j_call: TRBJ1-4
v_call: TRBV13
d_call: TRBD1
clone_size: NA
cdr3_aa: CASSSGQGRTNEKLFF
cdr3_nt: TGTGCCAGCAGCTCCGGACAGGGGCGAACTAATGAAAAACTGTTTTTT

j_call: TRBJ1-1
v_call: TRBV21-1
d_call: NA
clone_size: NA
cdr3_aa: CASSKGGNTEAFF
cdr3_nt: TGTGCCAGCAGCAAGGGGGGGAACACTGAAGCTTTCTTT

j_call: TRBJ2-1
v_call: TRBV11-3
d_call: TRBD2
clone_size: NA
cdr3_aa: CASSSNPPGLDSEQFF
cdr3_nt: TGTGCCAGCAGCTCGAATCCCCCGGGACTAGATAGTGAGCAGTTCTTC

j_call: TRBJ1-4
v_call: TRBV5-1
d_call: TRBD1
clone_size: NA
cdr3_aa: CASSLTGTEEEKLFF
cdr3_nt: TGCGCCAGCAGCTTAACCGGGACAGAAGAGGAAAAACTGTTTTTT

j_call: TRBJ2-6
v_call: TRBV28
d_call: NA
clone_size: NA
cdr3_aa: CASSFVGLRSGANVLTF
cdr3_nt: TGTGCCAGCAGTTTCGTCGGGTTGAGATCTGGGGCCAACGTCCTGACTTTC

j_call: TRBJ2-7
v_call: TRBV24-1
d_call: TRBD2
clone_size: NA
cdr3_aa: CATSDLRSGLSEQYF
cdr3_nt: TGTGCCACCAGTGATTTACGTAGCGGGTTAAGCGAGCAGTACTTC

j_call: TRBJ1-1
v_call: TRBV23-1
d_call: TRBD1
clone_size: NA
cdr3_aa: CASSQSGGRGVENTEAFF
cdr3_nt: TGCGCCAGCAGTCAATCCGGGGGCAGGGGGGTAGAGAACACTGAAGCTTTCTTT

j_call: TRBJ2-5
v_call: TRBV24-1
d_call: TRBD1
clone_size: NA
cdr3_aa: CATSDSNRGFLETQYF
cdr3_nt: TGTGCCACCAGTGATTCGAACAGGGGGTTCCTAGAGACCCAGTACTTC

j_call: TRBJ2-1
v_call: TRBV19
d_call: TRBD2
clone_size: NA
cdr3_aa: CASSPGLAIDEQFF
cdr3_nt: TGTGCCAGTAGTCCCGGACTAGCGATCGATGAGCAGTTCTTC

j_call: TRBJ2-7
v_call: TRBV10-2
d_call: NA
clone_size: NA
cdr3_aa: CASKTDSSSYEQYF
cdr3_nt: TGCGCCAGCAAGACTGACAGTAGCTCCTACGAGCAGTACTTC

j_call: TRBJ1-4
v_call: TRBV4-2
d_call: TRBD1
clone_size: NA
cdr3_aa: CASSQTGTENEKLFF
cdr3_nt: TGTGCCAGCAGCCAAACCGGGACAGAGAATGAAAAACTGTTTTTT

j_call: TRBJ2-3
v_call: TRBV24-1
d_call: NA
clone_size: once
cdr3_aa: CATSELGRNTDTQYF
cdr3_nt: TGTGCCACCAGTGAATTAGGGAGAAACACAGATACGCAGTATTTT

j_call: TRBJ1-1
v_call: TRBV6-1
d_call: NA
clone_size: NA
cdr3_aa: CASSERGGKNTEAFF
cdr3_nt: TGTGCCAGCAGTGAGCGGGGTGGGAAGAACACTGAAGCTTTCTTT

j_call: TRBJ2-1
v_call: TRBV5-4
d_call: TRBD1
clone_size: once
cdr3_aa: CASSFGTGNNEQFF
cdr3_nt: TGTGCCAGCAGCTTCGGGACAGGGAACAATGAGCAGTTCTTC

j_call: TRBJ1-6
v_call: TRBV30
d_call: NA
clone_size: NA
cdr3_aa: CAWQQGLNSPLHF
cdr3_nt: TGTGCCTGGCAGCAGGGTCTCAATTCACCCCTCCACTTT

j_call: TRBJ2-2
v_call: TRBV5-1
d_call: NA
clone_size: NA
cdr3_aa: CASSKGLSNTGELFF
cdr3_nt: TGCGCCAGCAGCAAGGGACTCTCGAACACCGGGGAGCTGTTTTTT

j_call: TRBJ2-1
v_call: TRBV30
d_call: TRBD2
clone_size: NA
cdr3_aa: CAWSTGLAGYGEQFF
cdr3_nt: TGTGCCTGGAGTACGGGACTAGCGGGTTACGGTGAGCAGTTCTTC

j_call: TRBJ2-1
v_call: TRBV9
d_call: TRBD2
clone_size: NA
cdr3_aa: CASSNSLAGGYNEQFF
cdr3_nt: TGTGCCAGCAGCAACTCGCTAGCGGGGGGCTACAATGAGCAGTTCTTC

j_call: TRBJ2-4
v_call: TRBV18
d_call: NA
clone_size: NA
cdr3_aa: CASSQAGQRNYKNIQYF
cdr3_nt: TGTGCCAGCTCCCAGGCGGGCCAGCGAAATTACAAAAACATTCAGTACTTC

j_call: TRBJ2-1
v_call: TRBV5-6
d_call: NA
clone_size: NA
cdr3_aa: CASSLGGLRYNEQFF
cdr3_nt: TGTGCCAGCAGCTTGGGAGGACTTAGGTACAATGAGCAGTTCTTC

j_call: TRBJ1-1
v_call: TRBV19
d_call: NA
clone_size: NA
cdr3_aa: CASSYRNTEAFF
cdr3_nt: TGTGCCAGTAGTTATAGGAACACTGAAGCTTTCTTT

j_call: TRBJ2-1
v_call: TRBV19
d_call: NA
clone_size: NA
cdr3_aa: CASSSGELYNEQFF
cdr3_nt: TGTGCCAGTAGTAGCGGGGAATTGTACAATGAGCAGTTCTTC

j_call: TRBJ2-7
v_call: TRBV7-8
d_call: TRBD2
clone_size: NA
cdr3_aa: CASSRTSGYEQYF
cdr3_nt: TGTGCCAGCAGCCGGACTAGCGGGTACGAGCAGTACTTC

j_call: TRBJ2-7
v_call: TRBV4-1
d_call: NA
clone_size: NA
cdr3_aa: CASSPPGTTYEQYF
cdr3_nt: TGCGCCAGCAGTCCCCCGGGAACGACCTACGAGCAGTACTTC

j_call: TRBJ2-1
v_call: TRBV28
d_call: NA
clone_size: NA
cdr3_aa: CASRLNYNEQFF
cdr3_nt: TGTGCCAGCAGACTAAACTACAATGAGCAGTTCTTC

j_call: TRBJ1-5
v_call: TRBV19
d_call: NA
clone_size: NA
cdr3_aa: CASSAYSNQPQHF
cdr3_nt: TGTGCCAGTAGCGCCTATAGCAATCAGCCCCAGCATTTT

j_call: TRBJ2-1
v_call: TRBV9
d_call: NA
clone_size: NA
cdr3_aa: CASSPGAPSSYEQFF
cdr3_nt: TGTGCCAGCAGCCCAGGGGCCCCGTCTAGTTATGAGCAGTTCTTC